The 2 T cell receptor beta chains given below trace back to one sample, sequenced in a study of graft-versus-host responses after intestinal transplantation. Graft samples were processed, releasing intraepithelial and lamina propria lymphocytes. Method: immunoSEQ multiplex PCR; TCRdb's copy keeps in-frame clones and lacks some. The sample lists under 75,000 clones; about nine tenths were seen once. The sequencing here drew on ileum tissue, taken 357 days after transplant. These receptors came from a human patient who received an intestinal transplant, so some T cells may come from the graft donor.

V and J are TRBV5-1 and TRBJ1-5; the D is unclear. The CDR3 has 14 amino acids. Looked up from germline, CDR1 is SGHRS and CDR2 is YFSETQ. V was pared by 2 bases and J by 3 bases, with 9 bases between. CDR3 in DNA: TGCGCCAGCAGCTTAGGCGGTTACAATCAGCCCCAGCATTTT. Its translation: CASSLGGYNQPQHF. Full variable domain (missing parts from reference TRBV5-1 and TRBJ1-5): KAGVTQTPRYLIKTRGQQVTLSCSPISGHRSVSWYQQTPGQGLQFLFEYFSETQRNKGNFPGRFSGRQFSNSRSEMNVSTLELGDSALYLCASSLGGYNQPQHFGDGTRLSIL.

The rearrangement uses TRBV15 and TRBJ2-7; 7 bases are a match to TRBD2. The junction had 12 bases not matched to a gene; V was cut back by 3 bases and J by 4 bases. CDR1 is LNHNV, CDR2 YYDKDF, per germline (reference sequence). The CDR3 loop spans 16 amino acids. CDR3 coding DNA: TGTGCCACCAGCAGGTCGGGGGGAGAGGCCTCATACGAGCAGTACTTC. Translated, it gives CATSRSGGEASYEQYF.